Following are 20 T cell receptor beta chains from one sample sequenced in a study of blood T cell repertoires in COVID-19. Sequenced by immunoSEQ multiplex PCR; TCRdb stores in-frame clones only, minus some. This repertoire shows some 230,000 clones, about 80% found once; its top ten account for approximately 1.3%. The sample was PBMCs or T cells enriched from blood (not recorded which). The receptors were sampled from a woman aged 35 to 49 with acute COVID-19.

The chain joins TRBV5-5 to TRBJ2-7, with D possibly TRBD1 on 6 matching bases. V dropped 3 bases and J dropped 6 bases, with 16 bases sitting between them. From germline, CDR1 is SGHKS and CDR2 YYEKEE (reference sequence). CDR3 length: 14 amino acids. CDR3 coding DNA: TGTGCCAGCAGCTCGCTCAGGGGAAGGAGCGAGCAGTACTTC. Protein: CASSSLRGRSEQYF.

V usage is TRBV7-9 and J usage is TRBJ2-2, with TRBD1 matching over 8 bases. V lost 5 bases, J lost 5 bases, and 7 bases stayed unmatched. The CDR3 covers 15 residues. The V gene's germline CDR1 is SEHNR and CDR2 FQNEAQ (reference sequence). As DNA, the CDR3 is TGTGCCAGCAGCGCAACAGGGGGAGGAACCGGGGAGCTGTTTTTT. Translation: CASSATGGGTGELFF. Together with reference TRBV7-9 and TRBJ2-2, the CDR3 gives the full variable domain: DTGVSQNPRHKITKRGQNVTFRCDPISEHNRLYWYRQTLGQGPEFLTYFQNEAQLEKSRLLSDRFSAERPKGSFSTLEIQRTEQGDSAMYLCASSATGGGTGELFFGEGSRLTVL.

CDR3 DNA: TGTGCCAGTAGTCTCCCGGGGAACACTGAAGCTTTCTTT. Translating gives CASSLPGNTEAFF. This chain links TRBV19 with TRBJ1-1; D uncertain. Germline CDR1 is LNHDA and CDR2 is SQIVND (reference sequence). Trimming left V 5 bases short and J 1 base short, with 8 bases between. This CDR3 spans 13 amino acids.

The chain joins TRBV7-9 to TRBJ1-3, with D hard to call. The CDR3 loop spans 14 amino acids. The V end lost 7 bases, the J end lost 0 bases, and 10 bases lay between the germline ends. Looked up from germline, CDR1 is SEHNR and CDR2 is FQNEAQ (reference sequence). The CDR3 DNA sequence: TGTGCCAGCACCGCTTACACCTCTGGAAACACCATATATTTT. Amino acid sequence: CASTAYTSGNTIYF.

The J gene is TRBJ1-2, the V gene TRBV28; D remains ambiguous. In germline, CDR1 is MDHEN, CDR2 SYDVKM. The CDR3 loop spans 16 amino acids. Trimming took 4 bases from V and 4 from J, leaving 19 bases between them. The CDR3 DNA sequence: TGTGCCAGCAGTTCTAGCCTCGGGAGTCGAGGCTATGGCTACACCTTC. It yields the protein CASSSSLGSRGYGYTF.

The rearrangement joins TRBV6-5 to TRBJ1-5; TRBD1 matches 10 bases. CDR3 length equals 14 residues. J lost 4 bases, V lost 6 bases, and 3 bases had no gene match. Per the germline V gene, CDR1 is MNHEY and CDR2 is SVGAGI. CDR3 nucleotide sequence: TGTGCCAGCAGGCAGGACAGGGGGAATCAGCCCCAGCATTTT. Translating it yields CASRQDRGNQPQHF.

The CDR3 loop reads CASIPGQQYEQYF. In DNA form, the CDR3 reads TGTGCCAGCATACCGGGACAACAATACGAGCAGTACTTC. The chain is built from TRBV6-5 and TRBJ2-7, with D possibly TRBD1 on 6 matching bases. Germline loops: CDR1 MNHEY, CDR2 SVGAGI. The V end was cut by 7 bases, the J end by 4 bases, with 14 bases between. The CDR3 is 13 residues long.

V and J are TRBV7-9 and TRBJ2-7; D gene uncertain. In germline, CDR1 is SEHNR, CDR2 FQNEAQ (reference sequence). Trimming stripped 2 bases from V and 4 bases from J, with 15 bases between. CDR3 length: 15 residues. CDR3 nucleotide sequence: TGTGCCAGCAGCTTAACGGGTTCACAACCGTACGAGCAGTACTTC. Translating it yields CASSLTGSQPYEQYF.

V and J are TRBV28 and TRBJ2-6; 10 bases map to TRBD1. J gave up 0 bases and V 6 bases, and 11 bases lay outside the gene matches. Per the germline V gene, CDR1 is MDHEN and CDR2 is SYDVKM. CDR3 length: 19 residues. This CDR3 reads CASSPRDRGLPSGANVLTF. The CDR3 DNA is TGTGCCAGCAGCCCACGGGACAGGGGTCTACCCTCTGGGGCCAACGTCCTGACTTTC.

The chain joins TRBV30 to TRBJ1-4, with D possibly being TRBD1 (5 bases). The germline V gene encodes CDR1 GTSNPN and CDR2 SVGIG (reference sequence). Trimming stripped 1 base from V and 5 bases from J, with 11 bases between. The CDR3 has 14 residues. The CDR3 DNA is TGTGCCTGGAGTGCGGGACTATCGAATGAAAAACTGTTTTTT. It encodes CAWSAGLSNEKLFF.

This clone is a singleton in its sample. The chain carries TRBV3-1 (or the pseudogene TRBV3-2) and TRBJ2-4; D may be TRBD1 (5 bases). V lost 1 base and J lost 3, with 10 bases in between. This CDR3 spans 15 amino acids. Germline CDR1 reads LGHDT; CDR2 reads YNNKEL (reference sequence). This CDR3 is CASSQAGQGKNIQYF. CDR3 nucleotide sequence: TGTGCCAGCAGCCAAGCCGGCCAGGGCAAAAACATTCAGTACTTC.

The chain employs TRBV7-2 and TRBJ2-1; 10 bases are shared with TRBD1. CDR3 length: 14 residues. V was pared by 1 base and J by 6 bases, with 0 bases of the junction left unmatched. Germline V gene sequence: CDR1 SGHTA, CDR2 FQGNSA. In DNA form, the CDR3 reads TGTGCCAGCAGCTTAGGGACAGGGGGCAATGAGCAGTTCTTC. Protein sequence: CASSLGTGGNEQFF.

CDR3 amino acids: CASTEQVSSGNTIYF. CDR3 bases: TGTGCCAGCACCGAACAGGTCAGCTCTGGAAACACCATATATTTT. The rearrangement uses TRBV6-5 and TRBJ1-3; D may be TRBD1 (5 bases). The CDR3 sequence is 15 residues long. With 7 bases removed from V and 0 bases from J, the gap between germline ends came to 13 bases. Germline-derived CDR1 and CDR2 are MNHEY and SVGAGI.

V and J are TRBV5-1 and TRBJ2-1; the match to TRBD2 covers 8 bases. The CDR3 runs to 16 residues. J lost 6 bases, V lost 5 bases, and 13 bases had no gene match. Germline V gene sequence: CDR1 SGHRS, CDR2 YFSETQ. Written as DNA, the CDR3 is TGCGCCAGCAGTTCCATCCCGGGACTAGACGCCAATGAGCAGTTCTTC. This encodes CASSSIPGLDANEQFF.

On this clone: Other DNA sequences of this sample code for an identical CDR3. The rearrangement links TRBV3-1 (or the pseudogene TRBV3-2) to TRBJ2-7; TRBD2 is a possible D gene (6 bases). The CDR3 length is 12 residues. The V gene lost 3 bases and the J gene lost 6 bases, with 9 bases spanning the gap. The germline CDR1 and CDR2 sequences are LGHDT and YNNKEL (reference sequence). Here the CDR3 reads CASSQGGGEQYF. The CDR3 bases are TGTGCCAGCAGCCAGGGAGGAGGCGAGCAGTACTTC.

V gene TRBV18 combines with J gene TRBJ2-7; 9 bases line up with TRBD2. Germline loops: CDR1 KGHSH, CDR2 LQKENI. CDR3 length: 14 residues. Trimming at V came to 5 bases and at J to 4 bases, leaving 6 bases not matched to a gene. The CDR3: CASSTAGGQYEQYF. In nucleotides, the CDR3 is TGTGCCAGCTCAACCGCGGGGGGGCAGTACGAGCAGTACTTC.

The rearrangement links TRBV27 to TRBJ2-5; TRBD2 matches 7 bases. CDR1 is MNHEY and CDR2 is SMNVEV in the germline V gene (reference sequence). This CDR3 is 18 amino acids long. Trimming took 7 bases from V and 4 from J; bases not matched to a gene: 21. The CDR3 DNA reads TGTGCCAGCACTCTGTCGGGGGGTGTAGTAAGTCCGGGAGAGACCCAGTACTTC. Translating gives CASTLSGGVVSPGETQYF.

The chain carries TRBV24-1 and TRBJ2-3, with TRBD2 identical over 14 bases. The CDR3 totals 18 residues. The V segment lost 4 bases and the J segment 3 bases; nucleotides outside the gene matches: 8. In germline, CDR1 is KGHDR, CDR2 SFDVKD. The CDR3 reads CATSERPGTSGSTDTQYF. The CDR3 DNA reads TGTGCCACCAGTGAACGACCTGGGACTAGCGGGAGTACAGATACGCAGTATTTT.

V is TRBV27 and J is TRBJ2-3; TRBD1 is a possible D gene (6 bases). Germline CDR1 MNHEY, CDR2 SMNVEV (reference sequence). The CDR3 runs to 13 residues. The V and J ends lost 7 bases and 2 bases respectively, with 10 bases between them. The CDR3 bases are TGTGCCAGCACTCGACAGGTCACAGATACGCAGTATTTT. This encodes CASTRQVTDTQYF.

V is TRBV7-2 and J is TRBJ1-5; D is perhaps TRBD1 (6 bases). Trimming shortened V by 5 bases and J by 4 bases, and 12 bases separated the two germline ends. Germline V gene sequence: CDR1 SGHTA, CDR2 FQGNSA. CDR3 length: 14 amino acids. The CDR3 protein is CASSPMGANQPQHF. The CDR3 region has the DNA TGTGCCAGCAGCCCCATGGGGGCAAATCAGCCCCAGCATTTT.